The 27 T cell receptor beta chains below all came from one sample that was sequenced in a study of cytomegalovirus exposure and HLA in healthy donors. Primers included in the PCR were 60 Vbeta and 13 Jbeta primers. Here immunoSEQ multiplex PCR was the method, and the copy in TCRdb shows in-frame clones only, minus some. Among some 140,000 clones listed, around 75% were seen once. The material sequenced was PBMCs. All receptors come from a man between 40 and 49 years old in good health and CMV-seronegative.

The chain employs TRBV5-6 and TRBJ2-5; 7 bases align to TRBD2. The J call may be in error: the DNA end matches TRBJ2-7 better. The V gene's germline CDR1 is SGHDT and CDR2 YYEEEE. The CDR3 length is 13 residues. The CDR3 region is CASSLGGGDEQYF. CDR3 nucleotide sequence: TGTGCCAGCAGCTTGGGTGGGGGGGACGAGCAGTACTTC.

J is TRBJ2-2 and V is TRBV7-3; 7 bases match TRBD2. Germline CDR1 SGHTA, CDR2 FQGTGA. V trimming: 1 base; J trimming: 3 bases; junction bases outside the gene matches: 5. The CDR3 sequence is 16 residues long. DNA of the CDR3: TGTGCCAGCAGCTTAAAGAGCGGGGACCACACCGGGGAGCTGTTTTTT. This translates into CASSLKSGDHTGELFF. The entire variable domain, with the rest obtained from reference TRBV7-3 and TRBJ2-2, is as follows: GAGVSQTPSNKVTEKGKYVELRCDPISGHTALYWYRQSLGQGPEFLIYFQGTGAADDSGLPNDRFFAVRPEGSVSTLKIQRTERGDSAVYLCASSLKSGDHTGELFFGEGSRLTVL.

This chain connects TRBV11-3 to TRBJ2-3; TRBD2 might be the D (6 bases). Germline V lookup: CDR1 SGHNT, CDR2 YENEEA. Trimming took 2 bases from V and 2 from J, leaving 8 bases between them. The CDR3 runs to 14 residues. The CDR3 DNA reads TGTGCCAGCAGCTTATTAGCGGTCACAGATACGCAGTATTTT. Encoded protein: CASSLLAVTDTQYF.

This clone was found once. The V call is TRBV7-9, the J call TRBJ1-2, with D perhaps matching TRBD1 (6 bases). V was shortened by 1 base and J by 0 bases, with 6 bases between the two germline ends. Germline loops: CDR1 SEHNR, CDR2 FQNEAQ (reference sequence). The CDR3 is 14 residues long. The CDR3 nucleotides read TGTGCCAGCAGCTTAGGGACAGCTAACTATGGCTACACCTTC. Its protein is CASSLGTANYGYTF.

This sequence joins TRBV28 and TRBJ2-7; 10 nucleotides align to TRBD2. After removal of 7 bases from V and 0 bases from J, the junction contained 6 bases not matched to a gene. The CDR3 runs 15 residues. The germline CDR1 and CDR2 sequences are MDHEN and SYDVKM. CDR3 nucleotides: TGTGCCAGCATCCCTAGCGGGAGCCTCTCCTACGAGCAGTACTTC. It codes for CASIPSGSLSYEQYF. Full variable domain (outside the CDR3, taken from reference TRBV28 and TRBJ2-7): DVKVTQSSRYLVKRTGEKVFLECVQDMDHENMFWYRQDPGLGLRLIYFSYDVKMKEKGDIPEGYSVSREKKERFSLILESASTNQTSMYLCASIPSGSLSYEQYFGPGTRLTVT.

The chain employs TRBV27 and TRBJ1-6, with D tentatively TRBD1 (5 bases). The germline V and J ends were trimmed by 6 bases and 0 bases, with 9 bases remaining between them. The length of the CDR3 is 15 residues. Germline CDR1 MNHEY, CDR2 SMNVEV (reference sequence). The CDR3: CASRGGSSYNSPLHF. For the CDR3, the DNA is TGTGCCAGCAGGGGGGGGAGCTCCTATAATTCACCCCTCCACTTT.

The rearrangement joins TRBV6-4 to TRBJ2-3; TRBD1 might be the D (6 bases). This CDR3 contains 16 residues. CDR1 and CDR2 (germline): MRHNA, SNTAGT. Trimming left V 4 bases short and J 0 bases short, with 14 bases between. The CDR3 region has the DNA TGTGCCAGCAGTGTCTTAGGGGGACCTAGCACAGATACGCAGTATTTT. Protein: CASSVLGGPSTDTQYF.

The genes are TRBV11-2 and TRBJ2-7, with 9 positions matching TRBD2. V gave up 5 bases and J gave up 4 bases; unmatched junction bases: 9. The germline V gene encodes CDR1 SGHAT and CDR2 FQNNGV. The CDR3 contains 15 residues. CDR3 sequence: CASSLRAGGPYEQYF. In nucleotides, the CDR3 is TGTGCCAGCAGCCTAAGGGCGGGGGGGCCTTACGAGCAGTACTTC.

The chain has TRBV21-1 and TRBJ2-7; the table gives TRBD2 as D, unverified against the DNA. TRBV21-1 is a pseudogene. The CDR3 spans 15 residues. CDR3 in amino acids: CASSPPTPETYEQYF. The CDR3 nucleotides are TGTGCCAGCAGCCCACCGACGCCGGAGACCTACGAGCAGTACTTC.

This chain joins TRBV5-6 and TRBJ2-1, with TRBD2 identical over 8 bases. The trim removed 4 bases at V and 5 bases at J, leaving 8 bases unmatched. CDR1 is SGHDT and CDR2 is YYEEEE in the germline V gene. The CDR3 covers 15 residues. The CDR3 loop reads CASSRLGLGDNEQFF. The DNA for the CDR3 is TGTGCCAGCAGCCGATTGGGACTAGGGGACAATGAGCAGTTCTTC.

J is TRBJ2-7 and V is TRBV7-9; 10 positions agree with TRBD1. CDR1 SEHNR and CDR2 FQNEAQ come from the germline V gene (reference sequence). V shed 8 bases, J shed 0 bases, and the junction held 1 base outside the gene matches. The CDR3 runs 13 residues. The CDR3 bases are TGTGCCAGCCGGACAGGGGGCTCCTACGAGCAGTACTTC. This codes for CASRTGGSYEQYF.

J is TRBJ2-7 and V is TRBV7-8; tentative D call: TRBD2 (5 bases). Deletions cut 5 bases from V and 1 base from J, with 18 bases between. Germline assignment: CDR1 SGHVS and CDR2 FQNEAQ. The CDR3 extends over 16 amino acids. CDR3 DNA sequence: TGTGCCAGCAGCAGCCGTACTAGTCCTCCTTCCTACGAGCAGTACTTC. This sequence encodes CASSSRTSPPSYEQYF.

J is TRBJ2-7 and V is TRBV6-6; D may be TRBD1 (5 bases). Per the germline V gene, CDR1 is MNHNY and CDR2 is SVGAGI (reference sequence). This CDR3 has 16 residues. The ends were cut back, 6 bases at V and 7 bases at J, with 25 bases in the middle. The CDR3 is CASSSALGFGHAEQYF. Here the CDR3 DNA reads TGTGCCAGCAGCTCTGCGCTGGGCTTTGGACATGCGGAGCAGTACTTC.

CDR3 DNA: TGTGCCTGGAGCCGGACAGGGCTTATTGAGACCCAGTACTTC. Its translation: CAWSRTGLIETQYF. The rearrangement joins TRBV30 to TRBJ2-5; TRBD1 matches 8 bases. The V and J ends lost 3 bases and 5 bases, in that order; junction bases with no gene match: 8. Germline loops: CDR1 GTSNPN, CDR2 SVGIG (reference sequence). This CDR3 is 14 amino acids long.

This chain joins TRBV7-2 and TRBJ2-7; 7 nucleotides match TRBD2. The germline gives CDR1 SGHTA, CDR2 FQGNSA. The CDR3 loop spans 15 amino acids. After removal of 5 bases from V and 4 bases from J, the junction contained 11 bases not matched to a gene. CDR3 nucleotide sequence: TGTGCCAGCAGCCCTACGGGGGGACGATTATACGAGCAGTACTTC. Protein product: CASSPTGGRLYEQYF.

V and J are TRBV19 and TRBJ2-5; TRBD1 is a possible D gene (5 bases). The germline CDR1 and CDR2 sequences are LNHDA and SQIVND (reference sequence). This CDR3 region has 16 residues. Trimming removed 4 bases at V and 3 bases at J, with 18 bases between. For the CDR3, the DNA is TGTGCCAGTAGTACTCCCTCACGGCAGGGCAAAGAGACCCAGTACTTC. It specifies CASSTPSRQGKETQYF.

The genes are TRBV5-6 and TRBJ1-2; D might be TRBD1 (6 bases). The germline V gene has CDR1 SGHDT and CDR2 YYEEEE. This CDR3 contains 14 residues. The germline V and J ends were trimmed by 0 bases and 8 bases, with 14 bases remaining between them. The CDR3 protein is CASSLVTGYNGYTF. The CDR3 DNA follows: TGTGCCAGCAGCTTGGTTACAGGGTATAACGGCTACACCTTC.

Of note for this clone: The junction departs from germline at one end; a sequencing error may be responsible. The chain employs TRBV11-2 and TRBJ2-1; a weak D match, TRBD1 (5 bases). Germline V gene sequence: CDR1 SGHAT, CDR2 FQNNGV. There are 15 residues in the CDR3. CDR3 in DNA: TGTGCCAGCAGCCTAGACAGTCCCCGCTACAATGAGCAGTTCTTC. Its protein is CASSLDSPRYNEQFF. The full variable domain, with the rest looked up from reference TRBV11-2 and TRBJ2-1, is EAGVAQSPRYKIIEKRQSVAFWCNPISGHATLYWYQQILGQGPKLLIQFQNNGVVDDSQLPKDRFSAERLKGVDSTLKIQPAKLEDSAVYLCASSLDSPRYNEQFFGPGTRLTVL.

In this sample, this clone turned up once. V is TRBV7-9 and J is TRBJ2-5; 13 bases line up with TRBD2. Trimming cost V 5 bases and J 4 bases; bases outside gene matches: 4. This CDR3 region has 15 residues. Germline values: CDR1 SEHNR, CDR2 FQNEAQ (reference sequence). The CDR3 is CASSHGTSGAETQYF. CDR3 sequence (DNA): TGTGCCAGCAGCCACGGGACTAGCGGGGCAGAGACCCAGTACTTC.

This chain connects TRBV7-2 to TRBJ1-2; D is unclear. Germline CDR1 is SGHTA and CDR2 is FQGNSA. V lost 1 base and J 6 bases, leaving 12 bases between the germline ends. This CDR3 has 14 residues. CDR3 amino acids: CASSLVFLADGYTF. For the CDR3, the DNA is TGTGCCAGCAGCTTAGTTTTTCTCGCAGATGGCTACACCTTC.

With regard to this clone: Other nucleotide sequences from this sample produce the same CDR3. The gene calls are TRBV18 and TRBJ1-2, with 12 positions matching TRBD1. This CDR3 spans 15 amino acids. V was clipped by 6 bases and J by 4 bases; unmatched bases: 6. Germline V CDR1 and CDR2: KGHSH, LQKENI. Here the CDR3 reads CASSPGQGASYGYTF. The CDR3 nucleotides read TGTGCCAGCTCCCCGGGACAGGGGGCGTCCTATGGCTACACCTTC.

The chain carries TRBV4-3 and TRBJ2-6; possibly TRBD2 for D (5 bases). Germline values: CDR1 LGHNA, CDR2 YSLEER. V was trimmed by 0 bases and J by 0 bases, leaving 9 bases between them. This CDR3 is 17 amino acids long. CDR3 sequence (DNA): TGCGCCAGCAGCCAAGATGATGCGGGCTCTGGGGCCAACGTCCTGACTTTC. It specifies CASSQDDAGSGANVLTF.

This clone was counted only a few times. The V call is TRBV5-1, the J call TRBJ2-3, with a possible D match to TRBD1 (6 bases). Trimming pared 0 bases from V and 1 base from J, leaving 9 bases between. Per germline, CDR1 SGHRS and CDR2 YFSETQ. The CDR3 consists of 15 residues. The CDR3 region has the DNA TGCGCCAGCAGCTTGGCGGCAGGGGGCACAGATACGCAGTATTTT. This codes for CASSLAAGGTDTQYF.

The V call is TRBV7-7, the J call TRBJ2-5; 10 bases are shared with TRBD1. The CDR3 extends over 15 amino acids. J gave up 0 bases and V 4 bases, and 2 bases lay outside the gene matches. CDR1 is SSHAT and CDR2 is FNYEAQ in the germline V gene (reference sequence). CDR3 sequence: CASSSGQGYQETQYF. CDR3 sequence (DNA): TGTGCCAGCAGCTCGGGACAGGGGTACCAAGAGACCCAGTACTTC. Drawing the rest from reference TRBV7-7 and TRBJ2-5, the complete variable domain is GAGVSQSPRYKVTKRGQDVTLRCDPISSHATLYWYQQALGQGPEFLTYFNYEAQPDKSGLPSDRFSAERPEGSISTLTIQRTEQRDSAMYRCASSSGQGYQETQYFGPGTRLLVL.

The V and J genes are TRBV19 and TRBJ1-5; TRBD1 matches 7 bases. This CDR3 has 16 amino acids. After removal of 1 base from V and 4 bases from J, the junction contained 7 bases not matched to a gene. From germline, CDR1 is LNHDA and CDR2 SQIVND (reference sequence). The CDR3 region has the DNA TGTGCCAGTAGTATAGGACAGGGACGGTTTAATCAGCCCCAGCATTTT. Residues: CASSIGQGRFNQPQHF. The variable domain in full, completed from reference TRBV19 and TRBJ1-5, reads DGGITQSPKYLFRKEGQNVTLSCEQNLNHDAMYWYRQDPGQGLRLIYYSQIVNDFQKGDIAEGYSVSREKKESFPLTVTSAQKNPTAFYLCASSIGQGRFNQPQHFGDGTRLSIL.

The V call is TRBV28, the J call TRBJ2-4; no reliable D call. The CDR3 totals 15 residues. V gave up 3 bases and J gave up 2 bases, with 11 bases separating them. CDR1 MDHEN and CDR2 SYDVKM come from the germline V gene. This CDR3 is CASSFVRASKNIQYF. CDR3 sequence (DNA): TGTGCCAGCAGTTTTGTGAGAGCTTCCAAAAACATTCAGTACTTC.

The V gene is TRBV30, the J gene TRBJ2-7; the D is unclear. V lost 5 bases and J lost 6, with 8 bases in between. CDR3 size: 10 residues. CDR1 GTSNPN and CDR2 SVGIG come from the germline V gene (reference sequence). CDR3 protein: CAWGPFEQYF. In nucleotides, the CDR3 is TGTGCCTGGGGCCCCTTCGAGCAGTACTTC.